The source of this T cell receptor beta chain is a study of CD8 T cells in Susac syndrome (dated by TCRdb to about 2019). Regarding the study in general: Of the Susac syndrome patients who were sequenced, eight were in clinical remission while roughly 6 had clinically active disease. At blood withdrawal, Susac syndrome patients were therapy-naive, treated with corticosteroids (with IVIg additionally given to some), or treated with IVIg alone. Repertoire sequencing was used to test whether CD8+ T cell activation and differentiation in Susac syndrome was antigen driven. The full study reports these points: The study acknowledged that relatively few individuals were included in the TCR sequencing and HLA analysis. In the CD4+ T cell repertoire of Susac syndrome patients, clonal expansion was not detected.

RNA was extracted with the RNeasy kit and roughly 0.45 to 1 ug was reverse transcribed using random hexamers. TCR beta CDR3 regions were amplified with the immunoSEQ multiplex PCR assay covering 54 Vbeta and 13 Jbeta segments. PCR amplification bias was corrected using a synthetic template baseline for primer optimization and computational correction. The original pipeline was this. Only productive sequences were kept, with reads annotated to V, D and J genes according to IMGT and analyzed in immunoSEQ Analyzer. Clonality was computed as one minus Shannon entropy normalized by log2 of the number of productive unique sequences. For each patient and control, public and private clones were evaluated within the 100 most prevalent clones. A clone was defined as Susac-specific if it was absent from the healthy and MS cohorts, from some 980 published viral clones and from other ImmuneACCESS disease sequences. TCRdb reran the public reads through fastp at Q25 and MiXCR, keeping productive beta chains. For every CDR3 protein sequence, its rows merge into one entry that carries the most common genes and DNA. The V and J calls here are based on TCRdb, not the publication. The sample table shows about 200,000 distinct CDR3 sequences, and 91% are seen once. Approximately 0.09% of the sample rests with the top ten.

High-throughput TCR beta sequencing profiled peripheral blood CD8+ and CD4+ T cells from healthy donors, Susac syndrome patients and multiple sclerosis patients. The Susac syndrome patients fulfilled recently defined diagnostic criteria for either definite or probable disease. CD8+ TEMRA cells were enriched by FACS, while bulk CD8+ and CD4+ T cells were purified by magnetic negative isolation. Blood was drawn into EDTA tubes, processed within 24 hours, and PBMCs were isolated by density gradient centrifugation. PBMCs intended for TCR sequencing were cryopreserved in liquid nitrogen and were subsequently thawed in a 37 degrees C water bath. Purity of sorted or isolated CD4+, CD8+ and CD8+ TEMRA cells was at least 90%. Notes on this clonotype: It has no known antigen specificity. The record has no base qualities; no much larger clone is one base away.

The CDR3 contains 13 residues, cysteine and phenylalanine counted. Only the CDR3 DNA is retained, 39 bases long and in frame from the first base. The germline ends are 7 bases apart after V is trimmed by 2 bases and J by 5 bases. The TCR was taken from a human donor with Susac syndrome. The receptor chain draws on TRBV23-1 and TRBJ1-3, with the D gene not confidently named. TRBV23-1 is an open reading frame, and its role is uncertain. Sequenced: CD4+ T cells from PBMCs. This receptor has the CDR3 CASSQTRRNTIYF. The DNA is TGCGCCAGCAGTCAAACACGAAGAAACACCATATATTTT.